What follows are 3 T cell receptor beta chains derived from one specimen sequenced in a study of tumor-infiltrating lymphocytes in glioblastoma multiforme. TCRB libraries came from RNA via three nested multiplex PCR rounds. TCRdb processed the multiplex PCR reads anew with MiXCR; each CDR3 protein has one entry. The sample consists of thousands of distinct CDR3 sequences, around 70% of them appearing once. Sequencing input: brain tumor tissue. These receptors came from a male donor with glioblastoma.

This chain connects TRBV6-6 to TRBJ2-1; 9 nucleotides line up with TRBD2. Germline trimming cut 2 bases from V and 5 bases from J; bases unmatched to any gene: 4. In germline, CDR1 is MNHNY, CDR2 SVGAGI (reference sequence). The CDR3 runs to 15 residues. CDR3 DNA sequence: TGTGCCAGCAGTTACGAGGCTAGCGGGGACAATGAGCAGTTCTTC. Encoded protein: CASSYEASGDNEQFF.

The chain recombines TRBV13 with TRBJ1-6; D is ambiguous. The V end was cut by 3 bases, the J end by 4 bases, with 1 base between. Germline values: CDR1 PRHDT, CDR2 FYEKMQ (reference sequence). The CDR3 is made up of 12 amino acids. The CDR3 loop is CASSFYNSPLHF. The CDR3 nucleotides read TGTGCCAGCAGCTTTTATAATTCACCCCTCCACTTT.

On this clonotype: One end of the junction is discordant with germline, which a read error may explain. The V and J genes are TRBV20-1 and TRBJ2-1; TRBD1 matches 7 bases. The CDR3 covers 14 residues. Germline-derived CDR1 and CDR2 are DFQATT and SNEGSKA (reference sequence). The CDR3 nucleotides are TGCAGTTCTAGAAATGAGACAGGGCTGTATGAGCAGTTCTTC. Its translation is CSSRNETGLYEQFF.